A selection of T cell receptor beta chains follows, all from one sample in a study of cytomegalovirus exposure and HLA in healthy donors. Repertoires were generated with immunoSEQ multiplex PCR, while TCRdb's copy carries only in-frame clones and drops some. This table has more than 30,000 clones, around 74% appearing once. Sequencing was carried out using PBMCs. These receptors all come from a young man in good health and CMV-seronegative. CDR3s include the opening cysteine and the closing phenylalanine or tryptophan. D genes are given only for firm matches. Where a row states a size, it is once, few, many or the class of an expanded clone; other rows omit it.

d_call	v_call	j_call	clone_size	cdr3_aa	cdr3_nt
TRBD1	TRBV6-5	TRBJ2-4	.	CASRQGSKNIQYF	TGTGCCAGCAGACAGGGGTCCAAAAACATTCAGTACTTC
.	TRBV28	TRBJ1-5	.	CASRQYRDTKNQPQHF	TGTGCCAGCAGGCAGTACCGGGACACCAAGAATCAGCCCCAGCATTTT
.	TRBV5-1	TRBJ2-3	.	CASSLVGVLITDTQYF	TGCGCCAGCAGCTTGGTAGGGGTTTTAATTACAGATACGCAGTATTTT
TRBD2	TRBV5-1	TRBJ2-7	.	CASSSSALAGGGYEQYF	TGCGCCAGCAGCTCGTCGGCACTAGCGGGGGGAGGGTACGAGCAGTACTTC
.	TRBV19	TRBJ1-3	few	CASSIGRAAGNTIYF	TGTGCCAGTAGTATCGGCAGGGCGGCTGGAAACACCATATATTTT
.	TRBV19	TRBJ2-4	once	CASSLTRGDIQYF	TGTGCCAGTAGTCTGACCAGGGGGGACATTCAGTACTTC
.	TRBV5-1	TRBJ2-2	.	CASSLVAGGGELFF	TGCGCCAGCAGCTTGGTAGCCGGGGGCGGGGAGCTGTTTTTT
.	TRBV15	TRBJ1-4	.	CATSRAGTATNEKLFF	TGTGCCACCAGCCGTGCCGGGACTGCAACTAATGAAAAACTGTTTTTT
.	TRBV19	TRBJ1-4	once	CASSTQGGTNEKLFF	TGTGCCAGTAGTACTCAAGGGGGAACTAATGAAAAACTGTTTTTT
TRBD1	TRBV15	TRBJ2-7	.	CATSRGGTGSDEQYF	TGTGCCACCAGCAGAGGGGGGACAGGGTCGGACGAGCAGTACTTC
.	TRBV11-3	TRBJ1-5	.	CASSFGGLVQPQHF	TGTGCCAGCAGCTTTGGAGGGCTGGTTCAGCCCCAGCATTTT
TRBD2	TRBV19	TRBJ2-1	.	CASSIVPSGRVHNEQFF	TGTGCCAGTAGTATTGTGCCTAGCGGGAGGGTCCACAATGAGCAGTTCTTC
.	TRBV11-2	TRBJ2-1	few	CASSAEITGLSYNEQFF	TGTGCCAGCAGCGCAGAAATTACGGGACTCTCCTACAATGAGCAGTTCTTC
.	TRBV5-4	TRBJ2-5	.	CASSLDGAGSFQETQYF	TGTGCCAGCAGCTTGGATGGCGCAGGATCCTTCCAAGAGACCCAGTACTTC
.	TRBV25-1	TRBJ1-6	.	CASSVNGGARVPLHF	TGTGCCAGCAGTGTAAACGGGGGGGCACGGGTACCCCTCCACTTT
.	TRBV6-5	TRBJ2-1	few	CASTPGLRGNEQFF	TGTGCCAGCACTCCGGGACTTCGAGGCAATGAGCAGTTCTTC
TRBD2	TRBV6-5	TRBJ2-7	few	CASSHPLAGEHEQYF	TGTGCCAGCAGTCACCCTTTAGCGGGAGAACACGAGCAGTACTTC
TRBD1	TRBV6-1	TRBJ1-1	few	CASSLWTGGVSVAFF	TGTGCCAGCAGTTTATGGACAGGGGGCGTTTCGGTAGCTTTCTTT
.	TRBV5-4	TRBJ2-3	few	CASSFGELGTQFSDTQYF	TGTGCCAGCAGCTTTGGGGAACTCGGGACTCAATTTTCAGATACGCAGTATTTT
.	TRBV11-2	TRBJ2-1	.	CASSLDPPRTGRQFF	TGTGCCAGCAGCTTAGATCCGCCCCGAACAGGGAGGCAGTTCTTC
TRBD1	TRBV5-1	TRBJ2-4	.	CASSSGRALGQGDPLAKNIQYF	TGCGCCAGCAGCTCCGGCCGGGCATTGGGACAGGGGGACCCTCTAGCCAAAAACATTCAGTACTTC
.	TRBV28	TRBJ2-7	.	CASSPVPGRADTYEQYF	TGTGCCAGCAGTCCTGTTCCTGGGCGGGCAGACACCTACGAGCAGTACTTC
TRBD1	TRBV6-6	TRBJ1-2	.	CASSYSAGGFAGYTF	TGTGCCAGCAGTTACTCGGCAGGGGGCTTTGCTGGCTACACCTTC
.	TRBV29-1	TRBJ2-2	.	CSVVPGSTNTGELFF	TGCAGCGTGGTGCCAGGGTCGACGAACACCGGGGAGCTGTTTTTT
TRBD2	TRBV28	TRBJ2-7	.	CASRLAGLYEQYF	TGTGCCAGCAGACTAGCGGGACTCTACGAGCAGTACTTC
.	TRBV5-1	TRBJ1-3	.	CASSPPLIPGLGTGNTIYF	TGCGCCAGCAGCCCACCGCTAATTCCAGGGCTAGGCACTGGAAACACCATATATTTT
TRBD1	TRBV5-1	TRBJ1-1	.	CASNRDSIGRDTEAFF	TGCGCCAGCAACCGGGACAGTATCGGTCGTGACACTGAAGCTTTCTTT
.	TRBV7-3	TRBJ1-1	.	CASSLSGESTEAFF	TGTGCCAGCAGCTTAAGCGGGGAGAGCACTGAAGCTTTCTTT
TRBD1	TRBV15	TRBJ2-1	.	CATSRDLQGSSYNEQFF	TGTGCCACCAGCAGGGATTTACAGGGGAGCTCCTACAATGAGCAGTTCTTC
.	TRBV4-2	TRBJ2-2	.	CASSRETDNTGELFF	TGTGCCAGCAGCCGAGAGACAGACAACACCGGGGAGCTGTTTTTT
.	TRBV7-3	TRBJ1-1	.	CASSTGQNTEAFF	TGTGCCAGCAGCACGGGACAGAACACTGAAGCTTTCTTT
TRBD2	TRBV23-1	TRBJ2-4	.	CASSQGVAGLAKNIQYF	TGCGCCAGCAGTCAGGGAGTAGCGGGACTAGCCAAAAACATTCAGTACTTC
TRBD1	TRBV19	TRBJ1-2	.	CASTGTGYHGYTF	TGCGCCAGTACAGGGACAGGCTACCATGGCTACACCTTC
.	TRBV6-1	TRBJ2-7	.	CASRDSYEQYF	TGTGCCAGCAGGGACAGCTACGAGCAGTACTTC
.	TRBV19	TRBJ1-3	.	CASSRGESGNTIYF	TGTGCCAGTAGTAGGGGGGAATCTGGAAACACCATATATTTT
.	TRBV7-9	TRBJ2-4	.	CASSDFQDTKNIQYF	TGTGCCAGCAGCGATTTTCAGGATACCAAAAACATTCAGTACTTC
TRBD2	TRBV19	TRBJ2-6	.	CASSGGDSGANVLTF	TGTGCCAGTTCGGGGGGAGACTCTGGGGCCAACGTCCTGACTTTC
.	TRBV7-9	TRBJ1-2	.	CASSLIRQNYGYTF	TGTGCCAGCAGCTTAATTAGACAGAACTATGGCTACACCTTC
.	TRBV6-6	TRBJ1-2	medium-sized	CASSSGEGYGYTF	TGTGCCAGCAGTTCAGGAGAGGGCTATGGCTACACCTTC
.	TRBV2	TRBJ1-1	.	CASVWRDTEAFF	TGTGCCAGCGTATGGAGGGACACTGAAGCTTTCTTT
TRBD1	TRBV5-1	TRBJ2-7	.	CASSWDRGATYEQYF	TGCGCCAGCAGCTGGGACAGGGGCGCGACCTACGAGCAGTACTTC
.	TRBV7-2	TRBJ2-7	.	CASSLWGGRDEQYF	TGTGCCAGCAGCTTATGGGGCGGTAGGGACGAGCAGTACTTC
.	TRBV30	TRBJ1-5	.	CAWSVQSGRLQPQHF	TGTGCCTGGAGTGTACAATCAGGCAGGCTACAGCCCCAGCATTTT
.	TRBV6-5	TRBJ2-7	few	CASSEEGGWSEQYF	TGTGCCAGCAGTGAAGAGGGGGGGTGGAGCGAGCAGTACTTC
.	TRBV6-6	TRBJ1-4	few	CASSSQRDSRSGKLFF	TGTGCCAGCAGCTCCCAGAGGGATTCTAGGTCGGGAAAACTGTTTTTT
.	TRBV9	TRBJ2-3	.	CASSVSGKLDTQYF	TGTGCCAGCAGCGTATCAGGGAAGTTGGATACGCAGTATTTT
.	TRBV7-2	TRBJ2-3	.	CASALVNTQYF	TGTGCCAGCGCCCTAGTGAATACGCAGTATTTT
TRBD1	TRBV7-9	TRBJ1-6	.	CASSRQGDGSPLHF	TGTGCCAGCAGCCGACAGGGGGACGGTTCACCCCTCCACTTT
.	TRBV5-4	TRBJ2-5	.	CASSILADYQETQYF	TGTGCCAGCAGCATACTCGCAGACTACCAAGAGACCCAGTACTTC
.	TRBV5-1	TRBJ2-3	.	CASSSGQFADTQYF	TGCGCCAGCAGCTCCGGACAGTTCGCAGATACGCAGTATTTT
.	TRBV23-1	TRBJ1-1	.	CASSRWALGTEAFF	TGCGCCAGCAGTCGCTGGGCGCTTGGCACTGAAGCTTTCTTT
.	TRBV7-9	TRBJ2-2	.	CASRPTMYGELFF	TGTGCCAGCAGACCCACAATGTATGGGGAGCTGTTTTTT
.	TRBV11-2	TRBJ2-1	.	CASSLGTPAGEQFF	TGTGCCAGCAGCTTAGGGACTCCTGCCGGAGAGCAGTTCTTC
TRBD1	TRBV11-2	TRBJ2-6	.	CASSSLSTGVSSGANVLTF	TGTGCCAGCAGCTCTCTTTCGACAGGGGTGAGCTCTGGGGCCAACGTCCTGACTTTC
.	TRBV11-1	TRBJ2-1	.	CASSTTRIGEQFF	TGTGCCAGCAGCACAACTAGGATCGGTGAGCAGTTCTTC
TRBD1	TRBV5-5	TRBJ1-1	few	CASSFYTTGGTEAFF	TGTGCCAGCAGCTTCTACACAACAGGGGGCACTGAAGCTTTCTTT
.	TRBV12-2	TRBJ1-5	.	CASRASGTVNQPQHF	TGTGCAAGTCGCGCTAGCGGTACAGTCAATCAGCCCCAGCATTTT
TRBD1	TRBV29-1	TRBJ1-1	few	CSVQGAEAFF	TGCAGCGTCCAGGGGGCTGAAGCTTTCTTT
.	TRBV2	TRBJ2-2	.	CASSELTGELFF	TGTGCCAGCAGTGAACTAACCGGGGAGCTGTTTTTT
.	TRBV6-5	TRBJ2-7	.	CASSSGAYEQYF	TGTGCCAGCAGTTCCGGGGCCTACGAGCAGTACTTC